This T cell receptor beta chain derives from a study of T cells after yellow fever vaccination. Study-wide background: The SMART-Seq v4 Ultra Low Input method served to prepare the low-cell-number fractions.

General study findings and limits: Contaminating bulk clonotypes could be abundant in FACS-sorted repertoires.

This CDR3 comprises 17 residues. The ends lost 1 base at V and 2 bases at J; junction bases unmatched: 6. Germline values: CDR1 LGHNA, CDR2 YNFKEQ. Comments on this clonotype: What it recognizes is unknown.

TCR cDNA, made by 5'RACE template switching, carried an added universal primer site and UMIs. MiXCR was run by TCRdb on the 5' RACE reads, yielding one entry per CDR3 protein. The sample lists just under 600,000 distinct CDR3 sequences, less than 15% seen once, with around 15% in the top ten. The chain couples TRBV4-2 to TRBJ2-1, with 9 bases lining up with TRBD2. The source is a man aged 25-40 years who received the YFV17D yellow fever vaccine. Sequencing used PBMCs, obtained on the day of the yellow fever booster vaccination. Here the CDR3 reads CASSQGDSGSPYNEQFF. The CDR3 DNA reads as TGTGCCAGCAGCCAAGGGGATAGCGGGAGTCCCTACAATGAGCAGTTCTTC.